This entry concerns a single T cell receptor (beta chain). TCRdb re-called the RT-PCR reads through MiXCR, storing one row per CDR3 protein. The sample contains more than 550,000 distinct CDR3 sequences, 14% of which appear only once. The CDR3 contains 15 residues. The germline V gene has CDR1 DFQATT and CDR2 SNEGSKA (reference sequence). V was trimmed by 7 bases and J by 0 bases, leaving 17 bases between them. The source of this sequence is a female donor in good health, serving as a healthy control. Material for sequencing was memory CD4+ T cells from blood. The chain carries TRBV20-1 and TRBJ2-3; D assignment may be TRBD1 or TRBD2 (7 bases each). The CDR3 nucleotides read TGCAGTGGTCAAAGGCAGGGGGGGAGCACAGATACGCAGTATTTT. Protein product: CSGQRQGGSTDTQYF.